One sample yielded the 3 T cell receptor beta chains listed below, sequenced in a study of T cells after yellow fever vaccination. TCRdb passed the 5' RACE reads through MiXCR, listing each CDR3 protein once. The sample records approximately 260,000 distinct CDR3 sequences, 10% to 15% being singletons. Sequencing used CD4+ T cells sorted from PBMCs, obtained 45 days after the yellow fever booster vaccination. The receptors come from a man aged 30 to 45 who received the YFV17D yellow fever vaccine.

This clonotype occurred a few times. The chain carries TRBV11-2 and TRBJ2-5; D not certain. Germline V lookup: CDR1 SGHAT, CDR2 FQNNGV. The CDR3 has 14 amino acids. V shed 3 bases and J shed 2 bases, with 10 bases lying between them. The CDR3 nucleotides read TGTGCCAGCAGCTTTGGGCTACCTCAAGAGACCCAGTACTTC. It encodes CASSFGLPQETQYF.

The chain combines TRBV7-2 with TRBJ2-3, with 12 bases identical to TRBD2. CDR3 length equals 15 residues. The V segment lost 1 base and the J segment 8 bases; nucleotides outside the gene matches: 4. The germline V gene encodes CDR1 SGHTA and CDR2 FQGNSA. In DNA form, the CDR3 reads TGTGCCAGCAGCTTAGAACTAGCGGGAGGTATTACGCAGTATTTT. Amino acid sequence: CASSLELAGGITQYF.

Of note for this clonotype: A read error may be the cause here, since a much bigger clone is one base away. This sequence joins TRBV7-8 and TRBJ2-2; maybe TRBD1 (6 bases). The CDR3 loop spans 13 amino acids. Trimming stripped 5 bases from V and 3 bases from J, with 7 bases between. CDR1 is SGHVS, CDR2 FQNEAQ, per germline. The CDR3 here is CASSNRDTGELFF. In nucleotides, the CDR3 is TGTGCCAGCAGCAACAGGGACACCGGGGAGCTGTTTTTT.